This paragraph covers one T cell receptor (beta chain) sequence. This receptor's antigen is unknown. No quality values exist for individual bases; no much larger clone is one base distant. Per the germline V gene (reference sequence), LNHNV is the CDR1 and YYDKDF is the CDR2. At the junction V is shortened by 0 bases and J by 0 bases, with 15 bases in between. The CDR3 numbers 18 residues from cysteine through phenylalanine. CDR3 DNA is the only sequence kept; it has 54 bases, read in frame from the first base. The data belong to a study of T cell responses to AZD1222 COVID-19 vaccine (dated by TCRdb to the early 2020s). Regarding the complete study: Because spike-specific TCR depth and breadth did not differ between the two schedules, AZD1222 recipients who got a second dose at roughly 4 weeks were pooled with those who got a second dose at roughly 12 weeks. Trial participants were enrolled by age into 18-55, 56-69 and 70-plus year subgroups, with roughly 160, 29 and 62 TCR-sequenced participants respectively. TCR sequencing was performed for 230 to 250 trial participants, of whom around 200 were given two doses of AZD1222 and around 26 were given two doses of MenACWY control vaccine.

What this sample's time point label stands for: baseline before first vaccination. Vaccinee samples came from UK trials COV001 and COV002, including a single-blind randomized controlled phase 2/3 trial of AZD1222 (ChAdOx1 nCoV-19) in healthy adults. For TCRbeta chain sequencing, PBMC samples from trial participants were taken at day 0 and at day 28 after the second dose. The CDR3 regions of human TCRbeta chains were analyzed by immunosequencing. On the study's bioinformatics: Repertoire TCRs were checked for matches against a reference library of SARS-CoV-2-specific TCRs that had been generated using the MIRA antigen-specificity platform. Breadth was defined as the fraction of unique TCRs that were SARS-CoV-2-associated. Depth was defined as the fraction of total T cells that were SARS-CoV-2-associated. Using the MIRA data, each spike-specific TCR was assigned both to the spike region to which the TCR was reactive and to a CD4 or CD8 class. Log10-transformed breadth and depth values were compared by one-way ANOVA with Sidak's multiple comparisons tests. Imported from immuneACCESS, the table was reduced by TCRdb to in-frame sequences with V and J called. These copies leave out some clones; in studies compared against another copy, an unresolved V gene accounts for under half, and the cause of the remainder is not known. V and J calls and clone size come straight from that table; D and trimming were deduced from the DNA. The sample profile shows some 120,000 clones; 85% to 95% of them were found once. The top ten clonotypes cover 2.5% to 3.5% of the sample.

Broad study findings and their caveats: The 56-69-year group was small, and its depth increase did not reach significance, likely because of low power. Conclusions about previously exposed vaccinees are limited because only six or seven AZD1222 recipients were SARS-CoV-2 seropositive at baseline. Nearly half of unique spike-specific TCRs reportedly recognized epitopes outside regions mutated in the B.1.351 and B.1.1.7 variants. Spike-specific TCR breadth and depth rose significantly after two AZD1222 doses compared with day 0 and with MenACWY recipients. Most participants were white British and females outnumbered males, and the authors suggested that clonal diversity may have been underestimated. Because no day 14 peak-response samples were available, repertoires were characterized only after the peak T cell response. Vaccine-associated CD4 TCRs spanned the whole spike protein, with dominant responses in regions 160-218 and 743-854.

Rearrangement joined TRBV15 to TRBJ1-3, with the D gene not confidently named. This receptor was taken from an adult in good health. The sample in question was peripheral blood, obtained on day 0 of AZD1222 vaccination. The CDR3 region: CATSRDISRRISGNTIYF. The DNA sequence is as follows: TGTGCCACCAGCAGAGATATCTCGAGACGGATCTCTGGAAACACCATATATTTT.